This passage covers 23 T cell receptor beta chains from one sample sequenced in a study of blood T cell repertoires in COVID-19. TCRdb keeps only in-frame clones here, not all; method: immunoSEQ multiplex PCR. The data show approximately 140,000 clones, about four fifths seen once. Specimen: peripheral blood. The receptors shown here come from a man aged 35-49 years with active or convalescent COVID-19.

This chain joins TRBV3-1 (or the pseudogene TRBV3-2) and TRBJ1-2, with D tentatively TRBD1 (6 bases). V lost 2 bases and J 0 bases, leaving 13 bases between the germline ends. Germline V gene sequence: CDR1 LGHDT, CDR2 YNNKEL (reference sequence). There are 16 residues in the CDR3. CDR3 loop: CASSQRTVRTNYGYTF. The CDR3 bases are TGTGCCAGCAGCCAACGGACAGTGCGAACTAACTATGGCTACACCTTC.

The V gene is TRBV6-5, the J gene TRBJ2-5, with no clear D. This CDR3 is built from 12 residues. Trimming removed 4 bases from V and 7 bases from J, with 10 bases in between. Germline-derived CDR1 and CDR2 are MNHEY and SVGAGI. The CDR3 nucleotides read TGTGCCAGCAGTTCGTCCCCGGGGACCCAGTACTTC. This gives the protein CASSSSPGTQYF.

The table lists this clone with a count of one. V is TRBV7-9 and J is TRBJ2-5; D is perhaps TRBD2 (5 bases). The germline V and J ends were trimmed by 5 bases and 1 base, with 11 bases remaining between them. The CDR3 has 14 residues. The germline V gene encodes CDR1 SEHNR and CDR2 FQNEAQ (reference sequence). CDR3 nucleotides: TGTGCCAGCAGCCCGTCTGGGAGCCAAGAGACCCAGTACTTC. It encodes CASSPSGSQETQYF.

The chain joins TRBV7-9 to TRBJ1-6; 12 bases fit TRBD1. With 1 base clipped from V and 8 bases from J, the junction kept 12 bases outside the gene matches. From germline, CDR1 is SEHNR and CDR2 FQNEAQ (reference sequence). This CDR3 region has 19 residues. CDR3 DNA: TGTGCCAGCAGCTTAGGATTAGGGGGGACAGGGGGCCGAGATTCACCCCTCCACTTT. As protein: CASSLGLGGTGGRDSPLHF.

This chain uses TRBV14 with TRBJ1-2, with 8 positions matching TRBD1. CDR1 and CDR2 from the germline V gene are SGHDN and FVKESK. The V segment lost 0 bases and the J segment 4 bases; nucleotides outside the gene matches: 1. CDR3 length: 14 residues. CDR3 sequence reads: CASSQDRGRYGYTF. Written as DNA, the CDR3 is TGTGCCAGCAGCCAAGACAGGGGGCGCTATGGCTACACCTTC. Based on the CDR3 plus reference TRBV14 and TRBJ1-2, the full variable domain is EAGVTQFPSHSVIEKGQTVTLRCDPISGHDNLYWYRRVMGKEIKFLLHFVKESKQDESGMPNNRFLAERTGGTYSTLKVQPAELEDSGVYFCASSQDRGRYGYTFGSGTRLTVV.

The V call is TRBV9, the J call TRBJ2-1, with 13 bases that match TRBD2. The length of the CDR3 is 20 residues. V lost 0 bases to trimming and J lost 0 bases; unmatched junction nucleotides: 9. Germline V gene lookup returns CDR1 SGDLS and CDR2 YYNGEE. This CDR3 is CASSVGPGTSGVSSYNEQFF. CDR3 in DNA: TGTGCCAGCAGCGTAGGTCCTGGGACTAGCGGGGTTAGCTCCTACAATGAGCAGTTCTTC.

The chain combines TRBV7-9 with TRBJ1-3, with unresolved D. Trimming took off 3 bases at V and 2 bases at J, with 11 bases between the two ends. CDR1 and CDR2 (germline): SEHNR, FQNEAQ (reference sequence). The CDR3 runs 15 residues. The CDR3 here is CASSFGTGTGNTIYF. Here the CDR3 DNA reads TGTGCCAGCAGCTTTGGCACGGGGACTGGAAACACCATATATTTT.

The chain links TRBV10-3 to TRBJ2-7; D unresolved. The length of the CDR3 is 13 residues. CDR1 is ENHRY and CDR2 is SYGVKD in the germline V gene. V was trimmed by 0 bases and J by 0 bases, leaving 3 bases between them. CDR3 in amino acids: CAISESSSYEQYF. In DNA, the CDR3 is TGTGCCATCAGTGAGTCTAGCTCCTACGAGCAGTACTTC.

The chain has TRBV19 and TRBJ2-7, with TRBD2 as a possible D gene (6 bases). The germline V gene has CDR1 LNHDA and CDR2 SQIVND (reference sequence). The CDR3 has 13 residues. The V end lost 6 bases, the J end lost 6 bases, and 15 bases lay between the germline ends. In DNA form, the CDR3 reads TGTGCCAGTAGACCCGGACCAGCGGGCGAGCAGTACTTC. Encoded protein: CASRPGPAGEQYF. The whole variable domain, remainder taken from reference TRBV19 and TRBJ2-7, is DGGITQSPKYLFRKEGQNVTLSCEQNLNHDAMYWYRQDPGQGLRLIYYSQIVNDFQKGDIAEGYSVSREKKESFPLTVTSAQKNPTAFYLCASRPGPAGEQYFGPGTRLTVT.

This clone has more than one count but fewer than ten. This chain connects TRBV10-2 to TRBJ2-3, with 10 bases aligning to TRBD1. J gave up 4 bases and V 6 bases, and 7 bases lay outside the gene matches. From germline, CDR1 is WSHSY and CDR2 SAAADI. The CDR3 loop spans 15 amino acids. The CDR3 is CASRTGTGASDTQYF. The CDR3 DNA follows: TGCGCCAGCAGGACCGGGACAGGGGCATCAGATACGCAGTATTTT.

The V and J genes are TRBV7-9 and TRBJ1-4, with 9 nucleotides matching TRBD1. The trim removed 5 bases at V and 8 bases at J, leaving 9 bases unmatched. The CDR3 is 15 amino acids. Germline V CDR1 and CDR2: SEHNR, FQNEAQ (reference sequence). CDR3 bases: TGTGCCAGCAGCGGGCGGACAGGGGTGCTAGAAAAACTGTTTTTT. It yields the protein CASSGRTGVLEKLFF.

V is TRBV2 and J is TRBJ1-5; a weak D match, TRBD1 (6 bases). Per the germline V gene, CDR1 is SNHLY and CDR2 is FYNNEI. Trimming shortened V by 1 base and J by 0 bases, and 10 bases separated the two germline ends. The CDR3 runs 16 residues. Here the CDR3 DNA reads TGTGCCAGCAGTGAAGAGGGGGGGGTTAGCAATCAGCCCCAGCATTTT. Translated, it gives CASSEEGGVSNQPQHF.

In DNA, the CDR3 is TGCGCCAGCAGCCAAGATGTTGTGCGGGGGGCAAACAATGAGCAGTTCTTC. This translates into CASSQDVVRGANNEQFF. The chain is built from TRBV4-1 and TRBJ2-1, with 8 nucleotides matching TRBD2. CDR1 and CDR2 from the germline V gene are MGHRA and YSYEKL. The CDR3 extends over 17 amino acids. The V gene end was trimmed by 0 bases and the J gene end by 5 bases; junction bases not matched to a gene: 9.

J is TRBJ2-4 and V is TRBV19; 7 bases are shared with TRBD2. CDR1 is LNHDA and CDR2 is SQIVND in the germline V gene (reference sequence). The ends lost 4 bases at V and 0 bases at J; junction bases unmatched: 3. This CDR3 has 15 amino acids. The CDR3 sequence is CASSSGGLAKNIQYF. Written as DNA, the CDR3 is TGTGCCAGTAGTAGCGGGGGACTAGCCAAAAACATTCAGTACTTC.

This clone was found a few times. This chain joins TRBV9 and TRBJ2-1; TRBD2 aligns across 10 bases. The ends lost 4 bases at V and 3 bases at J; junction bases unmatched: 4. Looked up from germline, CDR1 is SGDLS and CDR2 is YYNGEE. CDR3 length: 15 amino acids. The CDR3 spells CASSLGLADYNEQFF. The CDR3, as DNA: TGTGCCAGCAGCCTCGGACTAGCGGACTACAATGAGCAGTTCTTC.

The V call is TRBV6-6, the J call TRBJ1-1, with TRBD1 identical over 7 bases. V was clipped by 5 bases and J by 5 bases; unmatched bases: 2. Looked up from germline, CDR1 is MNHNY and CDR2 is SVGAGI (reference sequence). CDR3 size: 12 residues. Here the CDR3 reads CASSVTGTEAFF. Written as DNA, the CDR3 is TGTGCCAGCAGTGTGACAGGGACTGAAGCTTTCTTT.

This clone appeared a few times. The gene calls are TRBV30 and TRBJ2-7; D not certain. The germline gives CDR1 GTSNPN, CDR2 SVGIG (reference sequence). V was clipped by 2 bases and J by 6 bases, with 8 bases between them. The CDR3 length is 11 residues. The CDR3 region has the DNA TGTGCCTGGAGTTCTTTCTCCGAGCAGTACTTC. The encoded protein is CAWSSFSEQYF.

The DNA of the CDR3 is TGCGCCAGCAGCGGGATGCAGGGGGTGAGGGAGACCCAGTACTTC. It specifies CASSGMQGVRETQYF. The rearrangement uses TRBV5-1 and TRBJ2-5; the match to TRBD1 covers 7 bases. CDR1 and CDR2 (germline): SGHRS, YFSETQ. The V segment lost 4 bases and the J segment 5 bases; nucleotides outside the gene matches: 11. CDR3 size: 15 residues.

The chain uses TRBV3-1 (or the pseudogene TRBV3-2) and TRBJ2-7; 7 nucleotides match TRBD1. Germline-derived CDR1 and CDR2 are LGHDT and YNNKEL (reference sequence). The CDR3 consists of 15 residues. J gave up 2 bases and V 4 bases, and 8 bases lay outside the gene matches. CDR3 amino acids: CASSPDRALTYEQYF. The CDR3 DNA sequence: TGTGCCAGCAGCCCCGACAGGGCTCTGACCTACGAGCAGTACTTC.

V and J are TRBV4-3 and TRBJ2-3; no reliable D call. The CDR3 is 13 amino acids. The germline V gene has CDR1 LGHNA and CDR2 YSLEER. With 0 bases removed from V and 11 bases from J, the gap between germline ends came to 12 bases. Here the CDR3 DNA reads TGCGCCAGCAGCCAAGATTGGCACCGCGGGCAGTATTTT. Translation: CASSQDWHRGQYF.

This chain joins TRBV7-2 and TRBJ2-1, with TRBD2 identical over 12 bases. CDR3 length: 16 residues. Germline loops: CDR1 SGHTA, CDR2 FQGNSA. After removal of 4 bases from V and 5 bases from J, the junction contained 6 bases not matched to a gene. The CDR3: CASSSTWTSGNNEQFF. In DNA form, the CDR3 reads TGTGCCAGCAGCTCTACCTGGACTAGCGGGAACAATGAGCAGTTCTTC.

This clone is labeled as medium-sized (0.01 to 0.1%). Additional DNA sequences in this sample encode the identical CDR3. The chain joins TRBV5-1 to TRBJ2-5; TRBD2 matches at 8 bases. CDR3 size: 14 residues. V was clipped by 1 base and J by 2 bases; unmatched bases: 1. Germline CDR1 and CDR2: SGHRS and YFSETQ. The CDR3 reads CASSLTSGQETQYF. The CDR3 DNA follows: TGCGCCAGCAGCTTGACTAGCGGACAAGAGACCCAGTACTTC.

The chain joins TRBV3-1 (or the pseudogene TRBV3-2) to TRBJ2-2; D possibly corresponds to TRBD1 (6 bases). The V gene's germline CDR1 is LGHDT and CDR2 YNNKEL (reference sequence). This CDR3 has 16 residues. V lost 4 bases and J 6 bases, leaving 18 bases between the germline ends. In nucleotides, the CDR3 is TGTGCCAGCAGCCTCCTCGCACAGGGACGGGCCGGGGAGCTGTTTTTT. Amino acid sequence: CASSLLAQGRAGELFF.